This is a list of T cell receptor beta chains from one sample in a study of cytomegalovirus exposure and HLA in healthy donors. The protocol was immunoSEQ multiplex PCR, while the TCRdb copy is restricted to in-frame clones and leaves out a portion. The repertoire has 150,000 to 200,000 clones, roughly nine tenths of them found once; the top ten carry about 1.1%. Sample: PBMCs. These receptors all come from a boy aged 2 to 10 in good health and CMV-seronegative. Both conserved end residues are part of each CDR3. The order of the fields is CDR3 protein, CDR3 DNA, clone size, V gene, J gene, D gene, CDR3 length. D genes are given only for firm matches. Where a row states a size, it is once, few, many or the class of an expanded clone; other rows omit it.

cdr3_aa: CASSTGMNTEAFF; cdr3_nt: TGCGCCAGCAGCACAGGGATGAACACTGAAGCTTTCTTT; clone_size: -; v_call: TRBV5-1; j_call: TRBJ1-1; d_call: -; cdr3_length: 13
cdr3_aa: CASRQDRNSNQPQHF; cdr3_nt: TGTGCCAGCAGGCAGGACAGAAATAGCAATCAGCCCCAGCATTTT; clone_size: -; v_call: TRBV6-5; j_call: TRBJ1-5; d_call: -; cdr3_length: 15
cdr3_aa: CASSFDTANYGYTF; cdr3_nt: TGTGCCAGCAGCTTCGACACAGCTAACTATGGCTACACCTTC; clone_size: -; v_call: TRBV5-4; j_call: TRBJ1-2; d_call: -; cdr3_length: 14
cdr3_aa: CASSLFTSGGTKNIQYF; cdr3_nt: TGTGCCAGCAGCTTGTTTACTAGCGGGGGAACCAAAAACATTCAGTACTTC; clone_size: -; v_call: TRBV7-9; j_call: TRBJ2-4; d_call: TRBD2; cdr3_length: 17
cdr3_aa: CASSLKQGFTIATNEKLFF; cdr3_nt: TGTGCCAGCAGCTTAAAACAGGGGTTTACGATTGCAACTAATGAAAAACTGTTTTTT; clone_size: once; v_call: TRBV7-8; j_call: TRBJ1-4; d_call: TRBD1; cdr3_length: 19
cdr3_aa: CASSISGYTGELFF; cdr3_nt: TGTGCCAGTAGTATATCAGGGTACACCGGGGAGCTGTTTTTT; clone_size: -; v_call: TRBV19; j_call: TRBJ2-2; d_call: -; cdr3_length: 14
cdr3_aa: CASSPFRTGQLNQPQHF; cdr3_nt: TGTGCCAGCAGTCCCTTTCGAACCGGACAGCTCAATCAGCCCCAGCATTTT; clone_size: -; v_call: TRBV28; j_call: TRBJ1-5; d_call: -; cdr3_length: 17
cdr3_aa: CASSLATGGGEKLFF; cdr3_nt: TGTGCCAGCAGCTTGGCGACAGGGGGAGGTGAAAAACTGTTTTTT; clone_size: -; v_call: TRBV7-2; j_call: TRBJ1-4; d_call: TRBD1; cdr3_length: 15
cdr3_aa: CASSLRRGGGELFF; cdr3_nt: TGCGCCAGCAGCTTGCGGAGGGGCGGCGGGGAGCTGTTTTTT; clone_size: -; v_call: TRBV5-1; j_call: TRBJ2-2; d_call: -; cdr3_length: 14
cdr3_aa: CSVVGRDTQYF; cdr3_nt: TGCAGCGTTGTGGGGCGGGATACGCAGTATTTT; clone_size: -; v_call: TRBV29-1; j_call: TRBJ2-3; d_call: -; cdr3_length: 11
cdr3_aa: CASSSAGLAVYEQYF; cdr3_nt: TGTGCCAGCAGTTCAGCGGGACTAGCGGTCTACGAGCAGTACTTC; clone_size: -; v_call: TRBV27; j_call: TRBJ2-7; d_call: TRBD2; cdr3_length: 15
cdr3_aa: CASSMGLVGTDTQYF; cdr3_nt: TGTGCCAGTAGTATGGGACTAGTGGGGACAGATACGCAGTATTTT; clone_size: few; v_call: TRBV19; j_call: TRBJ2-3; d_call: TRBD2; cdr3_length: 15
cdr3_aa: CSVGGGPHYEQYF; cdr3_nt: TGCAGCGTGGGCGGGGGCCCCCACTACGAGCAGTACTTC; clone_size: -; v_call: TRBV29-1; j_call: TRBJ2-7; d_call: -; cdr3_length: 13
cdr3_aa: CSVEAGGTYEQYF; cdr3_nt: TGCAGCGTTGAGGCAGGGGGCACCTACGAGCAGTACTTC; clone_size: once; v_call: TRBV29-1; j_call: TRBJ2-7; d_call: TRBD1; cdr3_length: 13
cdr3_aa: CASSLLAGLGDTQYF; cdr3_nt: TGTGCCAGCAGCTTGCTAGCGGGGCTTGGAGATACGCAGTATTTT; clone_size: -; v_call: TRBV5-4; j_call: TRBJ2-3; d_call: TRBD2; cdr3_length: 15
cdr3_aa: CASRDRGRRTGELFF; cdr3_nt: TGTGCCAGCAGAGACAGGGGGCGAAGGACCGGGGAGCTGTTTTTT; clone_size: -; v_call: TRBV4-2; j_call: TRBJ2-2; d_call: TRBD1; cdr3_length: 15
cdr3_aa: CASSPETVETQYF; cdr3_nt: TGTGCCAGCAGTCCGGAGACAGTAGAGACCCAGTACTTC; clone_size: -; v_call: TRBV7-8; j_call: TRBJ2-5; d_call: -; cdr3_length: 13
cdr3_aa: CASSFTLAKTYEQYF; cdr3_nt: TGTGCCAGCAGTTTCACGCTAGCGAAAACCTACGAGCAGTACTTC; clone_size: -; v_call: TRBV27; j_call: TRBJ2-7; d_call: -; cdr3_length: 15
cdr3_aa: CASSPGRRVLNSPLHF; cdr3_nt: TGTGCCAGCAGCCCGGGCCGGCGGGTCCTGAATTCACCCCTCCACTTT; clone_size: -; v_call: TRBV7-8; j_call: TRBJ1-6; d_call: -; cdr3_length: 16
cdr3_aa: CAWSVTGTRSYEQYF; cdr3_nt: TGTGCCTGGAGTGTAACAGGAACCCGCTCCTACGAGCAGTACTTC; clone_size: -; v_call: TRBV30; j_call: TRBJ2-7; d_call: -; cdr3_length: 15
cdr3_aa: CASSLDNRVGTGELFF; cdr3_nt: TGCGCCAGCAGCTTGGACAACAGGGTGGGGACCGGGGAGCTGTTTTTT; clone_size: -; v_call: TRBV5-1; j_call: TRBJ2-2; d_call: -; cdr3_length: 16
cdr3_aa: CASSFRPKSVGWTGDTYEQYF; cdr3_nt: TGCGCCAGCAGCTTCCGTCCTAAATCCGTCGGATGGACAGGTGACACCTACGAGCAGTACTTC; clone_size: -; v_call: TRBV5-1; j_call: TRBJ2-7; d_call: TRBD1; cdr3_length: 21
cdr3_aa: CASKTGVVSDTEAFF; cdr3_nt: TGTGCCAGCAAAACAGGGGTGGTTTCTGACACTGAAGCTTTCTTT; clone_size: -; v_call: TRBV6-5; j_call: TRBJ1-1; d_call: TRBD1; cdr3_length: 15
cdr3_aa: CAWSTQGNTIYF; cdr3_nt: TGTGCCTGGAGTACGCAGGGAAACACCATATATTTT; clone_size: -; v_call: TRBV30; j_call: TRBJ1-3; d_call: -; cdr3_length: 12
cdr3_aa: CASGGGGIEKLFF; cdr3_nt: TGTGCCAGCGGCGGGGGGGGCATTGAAAAACTGTTTTTT; clone_size: few; v_call: TRBV7-9; j_call: TRBJ1-4; d_call: -; cdr3_length: 13
cdr3_aa: CARKYRGCNQPQHF; cdr3_nt: TGTGCCAGAAAATACAGGGGTTGCAATCAGCCCCAGCATTTT; clone_size: -; v_call: TRBV19; j_call: TRBJ1-5; d_call: TRBD1; cdr3_length: 14
cdr3_aa: CASSDLTGANSPLHF; cdr3_nt: TGTGCCAGCAGTGACTTGACAGGGGCGAATTCACCCCTCCACTTT; clone_size: few; v_call: TRBV25-1; j_call: TRBJ1-6; d_call: TRBD1; cdr3_length: 15
cdr3_aa: CASSVAIGGTPSPDTQYF; cdr3_nt: TGTGCCAGCAGCGTGGCAATCGGGGGGACTCCTTCTCCAGATACGCAGTATTTT; clone_size: -; v_call: TRBV9; j_call: TRBJ2-3; d_call: TRBD2; cdr3_length: 18
cdr3_aa: CASSPGTASTDTQYF; cdr3_nt: TGTGCCAGCAGTCCCGGGACAGCTAGCACAGATACGCAGTATTTT; clone_size: -; v_call: TRBV2; j_call: TRBJ2-3; d_call: TRBD1; cdr3_length: 15
cdr3_aa: CASSLRNRDQPQHF; cdr3_nt: TGTGCCAGCAGTTTAAGAAACCGGGATCAGCCCCAGCATTTT; clone_size: -; v_call: TRBV28; j_call: TRBJ1-5; d_call: -; cdr3_length: 14
cdr3_aa: CAWSVSHTGELFF; cdr3_nt: TGTGCCTGGAGTGTGAGTCACACCGGGGAGCTGTTTTTT; clone_size: -; v_call: TRBV30; j_call: TRBJ2-2; d_call: -; cdr3_length: 13
cdr3_aa: CASSIGTSGSVNNEQFF; cdr3_nt: TGTGCCAGCAGCATAGGGACTAGCGGGAGCGTGAACAATGAGCAGTTCTTC; clone_size: -; v_call: TRBV7-3; j_call: TRBJ2-1; d_call: TRBD2; cdr3_length: 17
cdr3_aa: CASSTRDRKYEQYF; cdr3_nt: TGCGCCAGCAGCACCCGGGACAGAAAATACGAGCAGTACTTC; clone_size: -; v_call: TRBV5-1; j_call: TRBJ2-7; d_call: TRBD1; cdr3_length: 14
cdr3_aa: CASSERFSGANVLTF; cdr3_nt: TGTGCCAGCAGTGAGAGGTTCTCTGGGGCCAACGTCCTGACTTTC; clone_size: few; v_call: TRBV6-1; j_call: TRBJ2-6; d_call: -; cdr3_length: 15
cdr3_aa: CASSVSGHTGELFF; cdr3_nt: TGTGCCAGCAGTGTTAGCGGCCACACCGGGGAGCTGTTTTTT; clone_size: -; v_call: TRBV6-1; j_call: TRBJ2-2; d_call: -; cdr3_length: 14
cdr3_aa: CASSEGIGDEQYF; cdr3_nt: TGCGCCAGCAGTGAGGGCATAGGGGACGAGCAGTACTTC; clone_size: -; v_call: TRBV10-1; j_call: TRBJ2-7; d_call: -; cdr3_length: 13
cdr3_aa: CASSLPGGREQFF; cdr3_nt: TGTGCCAGCAGTTTGCCGGGGGGCCGTGAGCAGTTCTTC; clone_size: -; v_call: TRBV6-5; j_call: TRBJ2-1; d_call: -; cdr3_length: 13
cdr3_aa: CASRRAGDRGEQFF; cdr3_nt: TGTGCCAGCAGGCGGGCGGGAGACCGGGGCGAGCAGTTCTTC; clone_size: -; v_call: TRBV27; j_call: TRBJ2-1; d_call: TRBD2; cdr3_length: 14
cdr3_aa: CAWSGVSGRQTYEQYF; cdr3_nt: TGTGCCTGGAGTGGGGTGAGCGGACGTCAAACCTACGAGCAGTACTTC; clone_size: -; v_call: TRBV30; j_call: TRBJ2-7; d_call: -; cdr3_length: 16
cdr3_aa: CASSRDRGRGTEAFF; cdr3_nt: TGTGCCAGTAGCCGGGACAGGGGGCGAGGGACTGAAGCTTTCTTT; clone_size: -; v_call: TRBV7-8; j_call: TRBJ1-1; d_call: TRBD1; cdr3_length: 15
cdr3_aa: CAWSDQQGFSYNEQFF; cdr3_nt: TGTGCCTGGAGTGACCAGCAGGGTTTCTCCTACAATGAGCAGTTCTTC; clone_size: -; v_call: TRBV30; j_call: TRBJ2-1; d_call: -; cdr3_length: 16
cdr3_aa: CASSGPGRGNTIYF; cdr3_nt: TGCGCCAGCAGCGGCCCGGGGAGGGGAAACACCATATATTTT; clone_size: few; v_call: TRBV5-1; j_call: TRBJ1-3; d_call: -; cdr3_length: 14
cdr3_aa: CASSSRPQGDTQYF; cdr3_nt: TGTGCCAGCAGCTCTCGCCCACAGGGGGATACGCAGTATTTT; clone_size: -; v_call: TRBV7-9; j_call: TRBJ2-3; d_call: TRBD1; cdr3_length: 14
cdr3_aa: CASSLATGEETQYF; cdr3_nt: TGCGCCAGCAGCTTGGCGACAGGAGAGGAGACCCAGTACTTC; clone_size: -; v_call: TRBV5-1; j_call: TRBJ2-5; d_call: -; cdr3_length: 14
cdr3_aa: CASSELTGYGYTF; cdr3_nt: TGCGCCAGCAGTGAGTTGACAGGCTATGGCTACACCTTC; clone_size: -; v_call: TRBV10-2; j_call: TRBJ1-2; d_call: -; cdr3_length: 13